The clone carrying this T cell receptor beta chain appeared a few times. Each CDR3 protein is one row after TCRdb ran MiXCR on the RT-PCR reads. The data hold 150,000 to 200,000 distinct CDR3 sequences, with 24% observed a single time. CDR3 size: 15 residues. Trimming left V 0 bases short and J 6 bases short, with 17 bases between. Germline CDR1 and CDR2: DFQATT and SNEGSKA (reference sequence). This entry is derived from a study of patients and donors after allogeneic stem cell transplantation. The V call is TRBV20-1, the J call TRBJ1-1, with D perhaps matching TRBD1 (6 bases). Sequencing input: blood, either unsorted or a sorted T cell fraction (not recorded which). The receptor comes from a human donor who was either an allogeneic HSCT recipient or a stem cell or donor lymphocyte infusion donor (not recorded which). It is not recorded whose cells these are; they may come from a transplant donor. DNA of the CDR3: TGCAGTGCTAGAGATCTTGCCAGGGACATGGCTGAAGCTTTCTTT. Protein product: CSARDLARDMAEAFF.